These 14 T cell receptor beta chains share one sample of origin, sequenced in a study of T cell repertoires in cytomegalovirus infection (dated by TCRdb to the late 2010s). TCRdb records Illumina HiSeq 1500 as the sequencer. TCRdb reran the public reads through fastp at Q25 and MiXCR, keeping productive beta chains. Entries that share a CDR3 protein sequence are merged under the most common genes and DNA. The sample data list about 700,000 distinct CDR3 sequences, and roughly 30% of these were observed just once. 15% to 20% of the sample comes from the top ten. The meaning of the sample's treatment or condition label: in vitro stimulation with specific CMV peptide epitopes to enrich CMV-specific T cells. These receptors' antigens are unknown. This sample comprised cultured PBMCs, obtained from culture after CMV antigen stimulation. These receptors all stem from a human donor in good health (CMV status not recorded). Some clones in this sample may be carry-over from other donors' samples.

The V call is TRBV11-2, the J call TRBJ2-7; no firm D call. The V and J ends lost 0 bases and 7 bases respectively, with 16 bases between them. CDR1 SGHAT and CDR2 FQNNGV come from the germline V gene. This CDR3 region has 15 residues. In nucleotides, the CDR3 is TGTGCCAGCAGCTTAGATCTTGTCCCACCGCGGGAGCAGTACTTC. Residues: CASSLDLVPPREQYF.

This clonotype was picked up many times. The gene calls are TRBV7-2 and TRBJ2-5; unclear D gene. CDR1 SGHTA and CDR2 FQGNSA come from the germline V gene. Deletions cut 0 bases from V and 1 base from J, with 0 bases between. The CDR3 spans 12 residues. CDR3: CASSLAQETQYF. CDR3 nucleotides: TGTGCCAGCAGCTTAGCCCAAGAGACCCAGTACTTC.

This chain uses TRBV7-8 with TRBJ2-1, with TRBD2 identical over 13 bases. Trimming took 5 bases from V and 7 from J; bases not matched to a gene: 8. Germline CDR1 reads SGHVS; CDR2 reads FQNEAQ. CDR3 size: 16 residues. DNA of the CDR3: TGTGCCAGCAGCATACTAGCGGGGGGGCCCTGGAATGAGCAGTTCTTC. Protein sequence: CASSILAGGPWNEQFF.

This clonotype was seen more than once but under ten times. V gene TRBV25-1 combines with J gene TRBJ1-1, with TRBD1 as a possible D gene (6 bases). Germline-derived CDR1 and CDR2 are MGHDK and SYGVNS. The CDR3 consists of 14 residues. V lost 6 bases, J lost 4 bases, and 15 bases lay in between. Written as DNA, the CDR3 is TGTGCCAGCAGACCCCCGGGAGGGGGCACTGAAGCTTTCTTT. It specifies CASRPPGGGTEAFF. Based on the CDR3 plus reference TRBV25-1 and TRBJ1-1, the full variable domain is EADIYQTPRYLVIGTGKKITLECSQTMGHDKMYWYQQDPGMELHLIHYSYGVNSTEKGDLSSESTVSRIRTEHFPLTLESARPSHTSQYLCASRPPGGGTEAFFGQGTRLTVV.

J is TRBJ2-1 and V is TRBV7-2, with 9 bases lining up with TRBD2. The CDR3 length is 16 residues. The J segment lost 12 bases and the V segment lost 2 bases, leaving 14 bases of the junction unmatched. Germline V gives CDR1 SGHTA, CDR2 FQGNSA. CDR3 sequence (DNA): TGTGCCAGCAGCTTACAGCGGGAGGAGGCACTCGGCGGGCAGTTCTTC. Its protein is CASSLQREEALGGQFF.

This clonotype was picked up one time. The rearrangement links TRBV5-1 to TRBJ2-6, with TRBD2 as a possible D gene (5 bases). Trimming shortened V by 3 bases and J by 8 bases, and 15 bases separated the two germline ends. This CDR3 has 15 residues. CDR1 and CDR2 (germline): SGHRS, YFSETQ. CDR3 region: CASSSDSLMTNVLTF. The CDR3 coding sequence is TGCGCCAGCAGCTCGGACTCCTTGATGACCAACGTCCTGACTTTC.

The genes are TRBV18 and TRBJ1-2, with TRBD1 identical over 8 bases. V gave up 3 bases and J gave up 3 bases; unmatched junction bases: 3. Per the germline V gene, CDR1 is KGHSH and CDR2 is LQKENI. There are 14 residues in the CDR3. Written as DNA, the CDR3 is TGTGCCAGCTCACCCTCGGGACAGGACTATGGCTACACCTTC. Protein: CASSPSGQDYGYTF.

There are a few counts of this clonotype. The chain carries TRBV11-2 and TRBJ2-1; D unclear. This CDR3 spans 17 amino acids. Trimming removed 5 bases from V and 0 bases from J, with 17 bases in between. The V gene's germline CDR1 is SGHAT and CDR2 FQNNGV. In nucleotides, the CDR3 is TGTGCCAGCAGCCCGTACTTGCGCCGGAGCTCCTACAATGAGCAGTTCTTC. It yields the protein CASSPYLRRSSYNEQFF.

In DNA, the CDR3 is TGTGCCAGCAGCTTACCCTCCTACTCTGGGGCCAACGTCCTGACTTTC. This sequence encodes CASSLPSYSGANVLTF. J is TRBJ2-6 and V is TRBV7-2; D unclear. The V end was cut by 2 bases, the J end by 0 bases, with 8 bases between. CDR1 and CDR2 (germline): SGHTA, FQGNSA. This CDR3 region has 16 residues.

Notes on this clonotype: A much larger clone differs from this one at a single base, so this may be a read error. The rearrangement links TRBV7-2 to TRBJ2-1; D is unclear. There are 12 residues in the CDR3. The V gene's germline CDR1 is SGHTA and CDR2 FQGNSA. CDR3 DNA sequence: TGTGCCAACAGCTTAGTGGACAATGAGCAGTTCTTC. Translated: CANSLVDNEQFF.

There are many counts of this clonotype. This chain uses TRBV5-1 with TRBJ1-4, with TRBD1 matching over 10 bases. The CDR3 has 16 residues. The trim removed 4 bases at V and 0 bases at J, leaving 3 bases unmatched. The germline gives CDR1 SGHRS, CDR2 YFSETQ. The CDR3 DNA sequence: TGCGCCAGCAGCCTTGGACAGGGGGCAACTAATGAAAAACTGTTTTTT. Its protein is CASSLGQGATNEKLFF.

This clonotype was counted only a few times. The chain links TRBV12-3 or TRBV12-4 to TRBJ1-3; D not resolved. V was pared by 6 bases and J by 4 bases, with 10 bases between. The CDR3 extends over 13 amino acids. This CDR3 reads CASRLLGGNTIYF. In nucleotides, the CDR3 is TGTGCCAGCAGACTTCTGGGCGGAAACACCATATATTTT.

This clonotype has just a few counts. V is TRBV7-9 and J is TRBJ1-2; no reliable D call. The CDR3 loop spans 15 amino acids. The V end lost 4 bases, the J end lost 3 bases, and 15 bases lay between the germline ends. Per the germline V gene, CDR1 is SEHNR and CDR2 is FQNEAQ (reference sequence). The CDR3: CASSSRRYSDYGYTF. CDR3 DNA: TGTGCCAGCAGCTCGCGACGGTATTCGGACTATGGCTACACCTTC.

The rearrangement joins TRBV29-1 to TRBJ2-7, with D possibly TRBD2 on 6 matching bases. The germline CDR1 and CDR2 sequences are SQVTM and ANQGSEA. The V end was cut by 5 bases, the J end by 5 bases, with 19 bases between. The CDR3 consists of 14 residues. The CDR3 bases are TGCAGCGTTAGGTTGAGCGACGGCGGGGACGAGCAGTACTTC. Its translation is CSVRLSDGGDEQYF.